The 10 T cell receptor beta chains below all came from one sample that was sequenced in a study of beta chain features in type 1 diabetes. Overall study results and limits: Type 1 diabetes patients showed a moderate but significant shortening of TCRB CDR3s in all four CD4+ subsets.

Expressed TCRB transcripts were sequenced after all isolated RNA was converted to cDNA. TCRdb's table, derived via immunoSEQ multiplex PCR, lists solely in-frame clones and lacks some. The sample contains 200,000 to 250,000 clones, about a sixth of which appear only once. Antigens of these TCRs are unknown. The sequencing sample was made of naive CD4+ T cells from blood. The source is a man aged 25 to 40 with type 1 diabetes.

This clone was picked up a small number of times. The CDR3 loop reads CSVEDGWGKGYTF. In DNA, the CDR3 is TGCAGCGTTGAAGATGGGTGGGGGAAGGGCTACACCTTC. V usage is TRBV29-1 and J usage is TRBJ1-2, with D tentatively TRBD1 (5 bases). The germline gives CDR1 SQVTM, CDR2 ANQGSEA. V dropped 0 bases and J dropped 8 bases, with 13 bases sitting between them. The CDR3 consists of 13 residues.

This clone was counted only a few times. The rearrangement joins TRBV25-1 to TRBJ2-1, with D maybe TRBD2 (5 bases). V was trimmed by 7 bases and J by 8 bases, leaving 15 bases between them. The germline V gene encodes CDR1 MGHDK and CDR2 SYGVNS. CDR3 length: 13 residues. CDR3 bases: TGTGCCAGCATTGAGGGTGTTGGTTATGAGCAGTTCTTC. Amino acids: CASIEGVGYEQFF.

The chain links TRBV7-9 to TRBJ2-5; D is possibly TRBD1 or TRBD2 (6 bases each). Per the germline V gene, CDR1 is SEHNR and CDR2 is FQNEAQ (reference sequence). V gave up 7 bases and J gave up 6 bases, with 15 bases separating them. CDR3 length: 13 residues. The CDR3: CASTEVGGQTQYF. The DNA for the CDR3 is TGTGCCAGCACCGAAGTTGGGGGGCAGACCCAGTACTTC.

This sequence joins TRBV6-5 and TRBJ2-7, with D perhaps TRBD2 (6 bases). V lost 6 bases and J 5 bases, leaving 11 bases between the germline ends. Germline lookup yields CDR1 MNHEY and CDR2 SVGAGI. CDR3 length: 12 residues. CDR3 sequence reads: CASRSREDEQYF. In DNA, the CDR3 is TGTGCCAGCAGATCCAGGGAGGACGAGCAGTACTTC.

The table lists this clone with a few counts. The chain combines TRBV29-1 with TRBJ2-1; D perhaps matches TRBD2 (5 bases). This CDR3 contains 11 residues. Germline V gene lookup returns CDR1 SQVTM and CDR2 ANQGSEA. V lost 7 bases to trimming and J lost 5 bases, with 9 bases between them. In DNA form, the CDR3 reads TGCAGCGGTAGGGAGAACAATGAGCAGTTCTTC. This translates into CSGRENNEQFF.

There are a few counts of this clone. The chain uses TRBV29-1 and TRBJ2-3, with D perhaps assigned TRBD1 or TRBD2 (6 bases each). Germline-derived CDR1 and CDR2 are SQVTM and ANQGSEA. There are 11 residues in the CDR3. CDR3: CRGGSVDTQYF. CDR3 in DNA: TGCAGGGGGGGCTCTGTAGATACGCAGTATTTT.

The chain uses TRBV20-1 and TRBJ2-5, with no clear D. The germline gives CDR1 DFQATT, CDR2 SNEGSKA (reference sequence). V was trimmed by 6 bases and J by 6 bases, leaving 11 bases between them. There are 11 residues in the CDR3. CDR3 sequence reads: CSAAIGKTQYF. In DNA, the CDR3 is TGCAGTGCGGCCATTGGGAAGACCCAGTACTTC.

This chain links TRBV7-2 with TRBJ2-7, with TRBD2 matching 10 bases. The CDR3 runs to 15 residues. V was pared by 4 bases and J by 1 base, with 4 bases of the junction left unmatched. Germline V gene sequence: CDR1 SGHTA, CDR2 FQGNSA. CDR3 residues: CASSSPGLASYEQYF. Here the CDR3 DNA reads TGTGCCAGCAGCTCACCGGGACTAGCGTCCTACGAGCAGTACTTC.

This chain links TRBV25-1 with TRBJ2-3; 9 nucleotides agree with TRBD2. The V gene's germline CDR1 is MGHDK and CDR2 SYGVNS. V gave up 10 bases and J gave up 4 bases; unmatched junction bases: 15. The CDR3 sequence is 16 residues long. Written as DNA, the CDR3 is TGTGCCACCACCGGAACTAGCGGGTTTGGGGCAGATACGCAGTATTTT. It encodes CATTGTSGFGADTQYF.

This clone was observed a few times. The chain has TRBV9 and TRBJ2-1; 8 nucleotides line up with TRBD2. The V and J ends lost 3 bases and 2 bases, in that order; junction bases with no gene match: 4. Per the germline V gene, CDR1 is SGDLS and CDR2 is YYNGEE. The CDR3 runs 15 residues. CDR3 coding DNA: TGTGCCAGCAGCGCGATCGGGAGGGCCTACAATGAGCAGTTCTTC. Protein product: CASSAIGRAYNEQFF.